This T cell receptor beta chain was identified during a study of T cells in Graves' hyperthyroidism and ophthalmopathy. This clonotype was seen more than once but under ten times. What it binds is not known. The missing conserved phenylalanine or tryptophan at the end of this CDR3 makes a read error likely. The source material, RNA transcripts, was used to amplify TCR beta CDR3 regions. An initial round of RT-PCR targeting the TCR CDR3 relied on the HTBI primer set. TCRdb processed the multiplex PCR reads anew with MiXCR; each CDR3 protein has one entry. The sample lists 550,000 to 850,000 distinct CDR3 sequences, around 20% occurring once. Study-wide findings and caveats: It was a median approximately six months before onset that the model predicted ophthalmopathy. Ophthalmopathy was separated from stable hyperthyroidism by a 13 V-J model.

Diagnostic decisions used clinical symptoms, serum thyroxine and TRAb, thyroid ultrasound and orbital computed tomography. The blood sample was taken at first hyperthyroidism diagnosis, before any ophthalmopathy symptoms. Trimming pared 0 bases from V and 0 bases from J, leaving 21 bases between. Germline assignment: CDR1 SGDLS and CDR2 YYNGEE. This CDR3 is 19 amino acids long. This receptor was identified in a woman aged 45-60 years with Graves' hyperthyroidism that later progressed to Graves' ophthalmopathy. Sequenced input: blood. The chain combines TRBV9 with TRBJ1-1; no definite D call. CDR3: CASSVDPPQARYVNTEAFL. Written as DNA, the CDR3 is TGTGCCAGCAGCGTAGACCCCCCCCAGGCCAGGTACGTGAACACTGAAGCTTTCCTT.